Listed here is a single T cell receptor (beta chain). Its antigen is unknown. The V end was cut by 0 bases, the J end by 5 bases, with 14 bases between. CDR3 size: 16 residues. Germline V gives CDR1 SGDLS, CDR2 YYNGEE. Ahead of sequencing, the ViraFEST assay grew antigen-specific CD4+ T cells using viral peptide pools. Researchers isolated CD4+ T cells once approximately 10 days of culture had elapsed. Each vaccine recipient was nucleocapsid antibody negative and had no prior SARS-CoV-2 infection. Assay used: immunoSEQ multiplex PCR; TCRdb lists only in-frame clones, some missing. The sample records tens of thousands of clones, roughly 72% being singletons. The data were obtained in a study of vaccination effects on CD4 cells after COVID-19.

This rearrangement joins TRBV9 to TRBJ2-2, with D perhaps TRBD1 (6 bases). The sequencing here drew on CD4+ T cells from PBMCs cultured with HCoV-OC43 spike peptides, taken before COVID-19 vaccination. Subset specified: HCoV-OC43 spike overlapping peptide pool stimulation. The receptor's source is a human donor who received a COVID-19 vaccine. The CDR3 region is CASSVASSRGTGELFF. The CDR3 DNA follows: TGTGCCAGCAGCGTAGCCTCCTCGAGGGGGACCGGGGAGCTGTTTTTT.